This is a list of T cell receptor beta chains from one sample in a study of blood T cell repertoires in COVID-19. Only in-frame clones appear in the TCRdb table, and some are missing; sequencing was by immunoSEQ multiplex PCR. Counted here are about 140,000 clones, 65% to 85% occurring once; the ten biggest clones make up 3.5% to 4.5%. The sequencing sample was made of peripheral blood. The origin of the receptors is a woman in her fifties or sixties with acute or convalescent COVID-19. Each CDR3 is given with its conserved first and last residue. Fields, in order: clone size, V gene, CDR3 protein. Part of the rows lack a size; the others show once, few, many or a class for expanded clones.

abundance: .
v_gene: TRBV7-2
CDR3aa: CASSQVALQRGTQYF

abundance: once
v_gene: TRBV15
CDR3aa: CATSRGAEEQYF

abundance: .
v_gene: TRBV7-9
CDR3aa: CASSYNTGVNTEAFF

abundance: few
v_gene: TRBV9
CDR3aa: CASSDGAGTGELFF

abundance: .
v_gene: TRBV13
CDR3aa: CASSGRGGSPLHF

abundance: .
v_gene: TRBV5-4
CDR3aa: CASSRAGAANEKLFF

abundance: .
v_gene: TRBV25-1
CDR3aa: CASSETRTGSTDTQYF

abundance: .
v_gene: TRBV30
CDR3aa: CACNRQGRTDTQYF

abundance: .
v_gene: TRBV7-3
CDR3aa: CASSETQGRGTEAFF

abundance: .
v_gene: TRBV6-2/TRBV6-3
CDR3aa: CASSYSRQGDGNEQFF

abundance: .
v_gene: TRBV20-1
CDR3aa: CSAKQYEQYF

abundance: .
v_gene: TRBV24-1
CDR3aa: CATSDSGLALNEQFF

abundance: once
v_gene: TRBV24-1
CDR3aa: CATSGSGLYNEQFF

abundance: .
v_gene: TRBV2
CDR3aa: CASRLDIGNTGELFF

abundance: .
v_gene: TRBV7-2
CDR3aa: CASSEGARQPQHF

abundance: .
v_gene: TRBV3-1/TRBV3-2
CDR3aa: CASSHHTGTGRNSPLHF

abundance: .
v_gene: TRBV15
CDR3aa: CATSRGSGTGTETQYF

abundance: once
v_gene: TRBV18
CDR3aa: CASSPRQGGYTF

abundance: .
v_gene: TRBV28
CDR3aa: CASSEAPGNRDYNEQFF

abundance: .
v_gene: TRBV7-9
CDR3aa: CASSSVGTSPETQYF

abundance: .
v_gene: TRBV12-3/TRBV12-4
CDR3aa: CASGSHLTGEQYF

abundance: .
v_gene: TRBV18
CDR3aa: CASSPGRQNTEAFF

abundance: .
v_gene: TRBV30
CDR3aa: CAWIGGDSYEQYF

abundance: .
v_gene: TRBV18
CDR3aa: CASSPLPGYQSSSPLHF

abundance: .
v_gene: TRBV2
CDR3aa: CASSGPTSGYEQYF

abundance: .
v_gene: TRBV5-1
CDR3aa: CASSLEGQGLHEQYF

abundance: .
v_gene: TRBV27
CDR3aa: CASEQFNSPLHF

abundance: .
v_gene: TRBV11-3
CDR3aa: CASSLVTAGNTIYF

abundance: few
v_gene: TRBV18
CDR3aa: CASSRETSGSTDTQYF

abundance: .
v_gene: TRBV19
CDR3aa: CASNGQPGNTIYF

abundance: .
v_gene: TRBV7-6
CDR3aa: CASSSEVAYSSYNEQFF

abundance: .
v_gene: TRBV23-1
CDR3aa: CASSQPLCLPGSTGELFF

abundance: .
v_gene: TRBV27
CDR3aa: CASSPAGAYEQYF

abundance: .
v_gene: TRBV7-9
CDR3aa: CACEGGSGEQFF

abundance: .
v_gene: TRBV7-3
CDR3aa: CASSQKRDTEAFF

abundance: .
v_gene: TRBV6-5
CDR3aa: CASSSSKNTGELFF

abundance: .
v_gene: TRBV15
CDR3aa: CATSQTTHTEAFF

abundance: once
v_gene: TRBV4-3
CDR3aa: CASSRTTGNTEAFF

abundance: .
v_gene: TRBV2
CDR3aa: CASVRGAGELFF

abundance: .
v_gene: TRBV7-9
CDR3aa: CASSPGQGSYNEQFF

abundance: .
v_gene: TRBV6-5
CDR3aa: CASSYSTGGTEAFF

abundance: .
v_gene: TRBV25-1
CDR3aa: CASRSQGNTEAFF

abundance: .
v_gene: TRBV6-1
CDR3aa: CASSEWGSTGLMNTEAFF

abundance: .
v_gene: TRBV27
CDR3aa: CASSPSPYGRTTDTQYF

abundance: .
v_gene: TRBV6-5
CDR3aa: CASRGTSGYNEQFF

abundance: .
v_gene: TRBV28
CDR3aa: CASSLRAVSGTDTQYF

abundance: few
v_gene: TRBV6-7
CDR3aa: CGTTPCERTNYNEQFF

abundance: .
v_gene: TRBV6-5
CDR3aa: CASKDSQLTDTQYF

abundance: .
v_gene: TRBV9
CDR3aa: CASSVAGEGASEAFF

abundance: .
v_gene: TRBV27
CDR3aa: CASSLRSNTDTQYF

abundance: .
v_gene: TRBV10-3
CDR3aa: CAISESLAVQYF

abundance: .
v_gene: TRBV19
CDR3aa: CASSTNPGRTSQHF

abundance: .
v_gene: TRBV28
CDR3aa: CASSLPSGRSAGELFF

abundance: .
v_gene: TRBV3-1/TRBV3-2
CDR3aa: CASSDQDTQYF